What follows describes a single T cell receptor (beta chain). This sample is part of a study of blood T cell repertoires in COVID-19. The overall study: The United States, Italy and Spain were the sources of the acute and convalescent COVID-19 samples. Sample material is recorded as cDNA or gDNA derived from T cells, B-cell-depleted T cells, or PBMCs.

Per the original data handling: Amplifying reference gene primers gave estimates of nucleated cell counts. The repertoire was sequenced with immunoSEQ multiplex PCR; TCRdb's copy has only in-frame clones and lacks some. V, J and clone size reflect that table, while D and trimming were determined from the DNA. In the table there are 100,000 to 120,000 clones, over 65% of which are singletons. CDR3 length: 15 residues. Trimming at V came to 4 bases and at J to 2 bases, leaving 6 bases not matched to a gene. Germline-derived CDR1 and CDR2 are SGHDN and FVKESK. This clonotype was sampled from a woman aged 80 or older with acute or convalescent COVID-19. The V gene is TRBV14, the J gene TRBJ1-2; 8 bases fit TRBD1. Sequencing input: peripheral blood. CDR3 nucleotides: TGTGCCAGCAGCCTTGGGACAGGTCGGAACTATGGCTACACCTTC. Protein: CASSLGTGRNYGYTF.